The 6 T cell receptor beta chains below were found in one sample sequenced in a study of CD8 T cells in Susac syndrome. A quantity of roughly 0.5 to 1 ug RNA underwent reverse transcription using random hexamers. MiXCR, applied by TCRdb to the immunoSEQ multiplex PCR reads, yields one record per CDR3 protein. The table includes more than 200,000 distinct CDR3 sequences, 90% to 95% detected once. The source material was CD4+ T cells from PBMCs. The receptors were gathered from a human donor with multiple sclerosis.

The V call is TRBV19, the J call TRBJ1-5; possible D gene TRBD1, 5 bases. The length of the CDR3 is 14 residues. Trimming pared 10 bases from V and 4 bases from J, leaving 17 bases between. CDR1 and CDR2 from the germline V gene are LNHDA and SQIVND (reference sequence). For the CDR3, the DNA is TGTGCCACCCGCCGTCGGGGGGATAATCAGCCCCAGCATTTT. Amino acid sequence: CATRRRGDNQPQHF.

The chain couples TRBV27 to TRBJ1-1; perhaps TRBD1 as D (6 bases). The CDR3 has 13 amino acids. Trimming cost V 6 bases and J 7 bases, with 15 bases left between them. Germline loops: CDR1 MNHEY, CDR2 SMNVEV (reference sequence). CDR3 residues: CASSSPWTDEAFF. Here the CDR3 DNA reads TGTGCCAGCAGCTCCCCTTGGACAGATGAAGCTTTCTTT.

The V and J genes are TRBV14 and TRBJ2-3; D not resolved. The V and J ends lost 0 bases and 3 bases respectively, with 7 bases between them. CDR3 length: 14 amino acids. CDR1 is SGHDN and CDR2 is FVKESK in the germline V gene. The CDR3 DNA follows: TGTGCCAGCAGCCAAGATCCTGGGACAGATACGCAGTATTTT. The encoded protein is CASSQDPGTDTQYF.

The chain employs TRBV24-1 and TRBJ2-2, with D maybe TRBD2 (6 bases). Trimming took off 6 bases at V and 0 bases at J, with 22 bases between the two ends. The CDR3 spans 19 residues. CDR1 is KGHDR, CDR2 SFDVKD, per germline. The chain's CDR3 is CATSRFARAGTSNTGELFF. In nucleotides, the CDR3 is TGTGCCACCAGTCGGTTCGCTAGGGCCGGGACTTCGAACACCGGGGAGCTGTTTTTT.

The chain links TRBV5-1 to TRBJ2-5, with 12 bases that match TRBD2. This CDR3 has 17 amino acids. The ends lost 4 bases at V and 4 bases at J; junction bases unmatched: 11. The V gene's germline CDR1 is SGHRS and CDR2 YFSETQ. Here the CDR3 DNA reads TGCGCCAGCAGCCAAGGCCCCGGGGGACTAGCGGGAGAGACCCAGTACTTC. It codes for CASSQGPGGLAGETQYF.

The chain recombines TRBV14 with TRBJ1-2, with D hard to call. Germline V gene lookup returns CDR1 SGHDN and CDR2 FVKESK. The CDR3 runs to 13 residues. V was cut by 0 bases and J by 8 bases, with 10 bases left in between. CDR3 loop: CASSQDPRVGYTF. CDR3 nucleotide sequence: TGTGCCAGCAGCCAAGATCCCCGTGTGGGCTACACCTTC.